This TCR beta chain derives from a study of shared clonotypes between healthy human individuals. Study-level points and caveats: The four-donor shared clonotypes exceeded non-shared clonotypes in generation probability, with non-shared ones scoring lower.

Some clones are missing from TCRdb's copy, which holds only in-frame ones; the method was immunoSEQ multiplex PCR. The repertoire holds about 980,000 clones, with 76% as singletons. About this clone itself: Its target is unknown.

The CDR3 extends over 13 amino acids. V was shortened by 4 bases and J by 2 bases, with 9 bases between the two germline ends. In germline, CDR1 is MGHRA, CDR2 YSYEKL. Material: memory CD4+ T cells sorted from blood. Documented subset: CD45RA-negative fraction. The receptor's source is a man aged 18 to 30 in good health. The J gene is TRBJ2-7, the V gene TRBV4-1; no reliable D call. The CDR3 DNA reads TGCGCCAGCAGCCTTGGCCTTACCTACGAGCAGTACTTC. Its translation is CASSLGLTYEQYF.